This TCR beta chain was captured by sequencing in a study of Graves' ophthalmopathy and Graves' hyperthyroidism. As the template, RNA transcripts were used to amplify TCR beta CDR3 regions. The first-round RT-PCR employed HTBI primers together with the Qiagen OneStep RT-PCR kit. A multiplex PCR was then performed as the second round. From the multiplex PCR reads, TCRdb called clonotypes with MiXCR, one entry per CDR3 protein. The sample has 650,000 to 900,000 distinct CDR3 sequences; 35% to 50% are singletons. Deletions cut 7 bases from V and 0 bases from J, with 16 bases between. Germline V gives CDR1 SQVTM, CDR2 ANQGSEA. The CDR3 sequence is 14 residues long.

The chain joins TRBV29-1 to TRBJ2-7; tentative D call: TRBD2 (5 bases). The sequence came from an adult man with Graves' ophthalmopathy. Sample: peripheral blood. The CDR3 nucleotides read TGCAGCGCCCGAAAGGGCCGGGACTCCTACGAGCAGTACTTC. As protein: CSARKGRDSYEQYF.